The next 12 T cell receptor beta chains were all read from a single sample in a study of blood T cell repertoires in COVID-19. Using immunoSEQ multiplex PCR, the repertoire was profiled, and TCRdb retains in-frame clones only, with some absent. Altogether some 100,000 clones are present, roughly 84% being singletons, with the ten largest covering 10% to 15%. Sample: peripheral blood. These receptors all come from a human donor in a cohort sampled during active COVID-19.

V gene TRBV13 combines with J gene TRBJ2-7; 11 bases map to TRBD1. The length of the CDR3 is 16 residues. J was trimmed by 4 bases and V by 7 bases; bases with no gene match: 12. Germline assignment: CDR1 PRHDT and CDR2 FYEKMQ (reference sequence). The CDR3 here is CASKSRGQGALYEQYF. CDR3 bases: TGTGCCAGCAAATCTAGAGGACAGGGGGCATTGTACGAGCAGTACTTC.

The chain joins TRBV5-1 to TRBJ1-3, with D unresolved. Germline values: CDR1 SGHRS, CDR2 YFSETQ. The CDR3 is made up of 16 amino acids. V lost 0 bases and J lost 0, with 10 bases in between. The CDR3 nucleotides read TGCGCCAGCAGCTTGGGGCAGTCACACTCTGGAAACACCATATATTTT. Its translation is CASSLGQSHSGNTIYF. Full variable domain (remainder filled in from reference TRBV5-1 and TRBJ1-3): KAGVTQTPRYLIKTRGQQVTLSCSPISGHRSVSWYQQTPGQGLQFLFEYFSETQRNKGNFPGRFSGRQFSNSRSEMNVSTLELGDSALYLCASSLGQSHSGNTIYFGEGSWLTVV.

The J gene is TRBJ1-6, the V gene TRBV28; 9 bases map to TRBD1. The junction had 8 bases not matched to a gene; V was cut back by 5 bases and J by 9 bases. The germline gives CDR1 MDHEN, CDR2 SYDVKM. The CDR3 loop spans 15 amino acids. CDR3 amino acids: CASSRPGQGSSPLHF. CDR3 sequence (DNA): TGTGCCAGCAGTAGACCGGGACAGGGAAGTTCACCCCTCCACTTT.

This chain connects TRBV19 to TRBJ2-3; TRBD2 agrees at 8 bases. Germline lookup yields CDR1 LNHDA and CDR2 SQIVND (reference sequence). The ends lost 5 bases at V and 0 bases at J; junction bases unmatched: 1. This CDR3 is 14 amino acids long. The CDR3 region is CASSSSGSTDTQYF. DNA of the CDR3: TGTGCCAGTAGTTCTAGCGGGAGCACAGATACGCAGTATTTT.

This chain joins TRBV18 and TRBJ1-1; perhaps TRBD1 as D (5 bases). Trimming pared 1 base from V and 5 bases from J, leaving 14 bases between. The CDR3 is 15 residues long. Per the germline V gene, CDR1 is KGHSH and CDR2 is LQKENI. CDR3 coding DNA: TGTGCCAGCTCACCACGGCATGGGGCAGAGACTGAAGCTTTCTTT. Its protein product is CASSPRHGAETEAFF.

The V and J genes are TRBV27 and TRBJ1-4, with D maybe TRBD1 (5 bases). The CDR3 spans 11 residues. Trimming shortened V by 8 bases and J by 16 bases, and 17 bases separated the two germline ends. Per the germline V gene, CDR1 is MNHEY and CDR2 is SMNVEV (reference sequence). CDR3 amino acids: CASVGRGRAFF. CDR3 DNA sequence: TGTGCCAGCGTGGGGCGGGGCAGGGCGTTTTTT.

The chain employs TRBV27 and TRBJ1-2, with D possibly matching TRBD1 (5 bases). Deletions cut 2 bases from V and 8 bases from J, with 15 bases between. The CDR3 extends over 14 amino acids. The germline CDR1 and CDR2 sequences are MNHEY and SMNVEV (reference sequence). The CDR3 spells CASSLGGRGGGYTF. The CDR3 DNA reads as TGTGCCAGCAGTTTAGGTGGGCGGGGCGGCGGCTACACCTTC.

The chain couples TRBV6-5 to TRBJ2-2; D gene uncertain. Per germline, CDR1 MNHEY and CDR2 SVGAGI. The CDR3 spans 11 residues. Trimming cost V 8 bases and J 7 bases, with 8 bases left between them. The CDR3 spells CASGSVGELFF. The DNA of the CDR3 is TGTGCCAGCGGAAGCGTCGGGGAGCTGTTTTTT.

V usage is TRBV13 and J usage is TRBJ2-1, with 11 bases that match TRBD2. The CDR3 runs 13 residues. J gave up 8 bases and V 5 bases, and 2 bases lay outside the gene matches. Looked up from germline, CDR1 is PRHDT and CDR2 is FYEKMQ (reference sequence). Here the CDR3 reads CASSTSGSHEQFF. The CDR3 region has the DNA TGTGCCAGCAGCACTAGCGGGAGTCATGAGCAGTTCTTC.

This clone was observed a handful of times. V and J are TRBV2 and TRBJ2-7; D is possibly TRBD1 (5 bases). The germline V gene encodes CDR1 SNHLY and CDR2 FYNNEI. V was clipped by 7 bases and J by 0 bases, with 13 bases between them. The CDR3 has 14 residues. The CDR3 reads CASTLDSVSYEQYF. Written as DNA, the CDR3 is TGTGCCAGCACCCTCGACAGTGTCTCCTACGAGCAGTACTTC.

This clone occurred once. The rearrangement uses TRBV5-1 and TRBJ2-1, with 7 nucleotides matching TRBD2. This CDR3 region has 20 residues. The J segment lost 0 bases and the V segment lost 3 bases, leaving 18 bases of the junction unmatched. Germline CDR1 SGHRS, CDR2 YFSETQ. CDR3 in DNA: TGCGCCAGCAGCTACATTCCTGCAAGCGGGGTTAGGAGCTCCTACAATGAGCAGTTCTTC. It yields the protein CASSYIPASGVRSSYNEQFF.

The chain recombines TRBV7-2 with TRBJ1-1; D is ambiguous. The CDR3 has 14 amino acids. With 3 bases removed from V and 3 bases from J, the gap between germline ends came to 11 bases. Looked up from germline, CDR1 is SGHTA and CDR2 is FQGNSA. The CDR3 sequence: CASSFAVRDTEAFF. The CDR3 bases are TGTGCCAGCAGCTTCGCCGTCCGGGACACTGAAGCTTTCTTT.